Presented here are 16 T cell receptor beta chains from one specimen sequenced in a study of T cell responses to AZD1222 COVID-19 vaccine. Sequencing was performed with immunoSEQ multiplex PCR; in TCRdb, only in-frame clones are kept and a portion is missing. The data hold about 160,000 clones, with 75% to 90% observed a single time. This specimen was peripheral blood, taken on day 0 of AZD1222 vaccination. The receptors stem from an adult in good health.

This sequence joins TRBV29-1 and TRBJ1-6, with D possibly being TRBD1 (5 bases). This CDR3 is 15 amino acids long. Trimming removed 7 bases from V and 1 base from J, with 14 bases in between. The germline gives CDR1 SQVTM, CDR2 ANQGSEA. CDR3 loop: CSAPKGVSYNSPLHF. The CDR3, as DNA: TGCAGCGCACCTAAAGGGGTATCCTATAATTCACCCCTCCACTTT.

The rearrangement links TRBV9 to TRBJ2-5; the D gene is possibly TRBD1 (6 bases). Looked up from germline, CDR1 is SGDLS and CDR2 is YYNGEE. V dropped 6 bases and J dropped 5 bases, with 17 bases sitting between them. This CDR3 comprises 14 residues. The CDR3 DNA is TGTGCCAGCACTAGAGGGCAGGGGCGGGAGACCCAGTACTTC. Translated: CASTRGQGRETQYF.

This rearrangement joins TRBV6-6 to TRBJ2-3, with D possibly being TRBD2 (5 bases). In germline, CDR1 is MNHNY, CDR2 SVGAGI (reference sequence). This CDR3 contains 15 residues. The V end lost 0 bases, the J end lost 4 bases, and 11 bases lay between the germline ends. CDR3 in amino acids: CASSYSTGKADTQYF. CDR3 nucleotides: TGTGCCAGCAGTTACTCGACCGGGAAGGCAGATACGCAGTATTTT.

The rearrangement joins TRBV11-1 to TRBJ2-7, with 11 bases identical to TRBD1. The CDR3 is 14 amino acids. Germline V gene lookup returns CDR1 SGHAT and CDR2 FQDESV (reference sequence). V dropped 4 bases and J dropped 3; count of bases not matched to a gene: 2. As DNA, the CDR3 is TGTGCCAGCAGCTCCGGGACAGGGGGCTACGAGCAGTACTTC. Protein: CASSSGTGGYEQYF. The full variable domain, rest sourced from reference TRBV11-1 and TRBJ2-7, is EAEVAQSPRYKITEKSQAVAFWCDPISGHATLYWYRQILGQGPELLVQFQDESVVDDSQLPKDRFSAERLKGVDSTLKIQPAELGDSAMYLCASSSGTGGYEQYFGPGTRLTVT.

V usage is TRBV6-4 and J usage is TRBJ1-5; no clear D. This CDR3 region has 13 residues. The V gene's germline CDR1 is MRHNA and CDR2 SNTAGT. V lost 3 bases, J lost 4 bases, and 7 bases lay in between. The CDR3 DNA follows: TGTGCCAGCAGTGAAGGAGGGAATCAGCCCCAGCATTTT. This gives the protein CASSEGGNQPQHF.

This rearrangement joins TRBV15 to TRBJ1-2, with D possibly matching TRBD1 (5 bases). This CDR3 has 16 amino acids. Germline assignment: CDR1 LNHNV and CDR2 YYDKDF (reference sequence). V dropped 0 bases and J dropped 8 bases, with 19 bases sitting between them. Here the CDR3 DNA reads TGTGCCACCAGCAGAGATAGGATAGGCGGGGCAAACGGCTACACCTTC. It translates to CATSRDRIGGANGYTF.

V is TRBV28 and J is TRBJ1-1; unclear D gene. The CDR3 totals 13 residues. Germline loops: CDR1 MDHEN, CDR2 SYDVKM. V lost 2 bases to trimming and J lost 2 bases, with 6 bases between them. The CDR3 reads CASSLVTNTEAFF. CDR3 DNA: TGTGCCAGCAGTTTAGTTACAAACACTGAAGCTTTCTTT. The full variable domain, with the rest looked up from reference TRBV28 and TRBJ1-1, is DVKVTQSSRYLVKRTGEKVFLECVQDMDHENMFWYRQDPGLGLRLIYFSYDVKMKEKGDIPEGYSVSREKKERFSLILESASTNQTSMYLCASSLVTNTEAFFGQGTRLTVV.

This chain uses TRBV4-1 with TRBJ1-1; 11 nucleotides match TRBD1. V gave up 0 bases and J gave up 3 bases; unmatched junction bases: 0. The CDR3 spans 15 residues. Germline V gives CDR1 MGHRA, CDR2 YSYEKL. This CDR3 reads CASSQEGQGDTEAFF. DNA for the CDR3: TGCGCCAGCAGCCAAGAGGGACAGGGGGACACTGAAGCTTTCTTT.

This clone was detected once. This chain connects TRBV4-1 to TRBJ1-5; 9 nucleotides match TRBD1. Unmatched junction bases numbered 2, after V lost 1 base and J lost 4 bases. The V gene's germline CDR1 is MGHRA and CDR2 YSYEKL. CDR3 length: 15 amino acids. The chain's CDR3 is CASSQAGQGNQPQHF. In DNA form, the CDR3 reads TGCGCCAGCAGCCAAGCGGGACAGGGTAATCAGCCCCAGCATTTT.

V is TRBV9 and J is TRBJ2-2; possibly TRBD2 for D (5 bases). V lost 0 bases and J lost 7, with 13 bases in between. The CDR3 is 15 residues long. Germline CDR1 SGDLS, CDR2 YYNGEE. This CDR3 is CASSVVGESNGELFF. For the CDR3, the DNA is TGTGCCAGCAGCGTAGTTGGGGAGTCAAACGGGGAGCTGTTTTTT.

The chain uses TRBV19 and TRBJ1-2; TRBD1 agrees at 9 bases. V lost 7 bases and J lost 7; bases outside the gene matches: 10. Germline values: CDR1 LNHDA, CDR2 SQIVND (reference sequence). The CDR3 covers 14 residues. The DNA of the CDR3 is TGTGCCAGTAAAGATTTTGGGACAGGGACTGGCTACACCTTC. Amino acids: CASKDFGTGTGYTF. Drawing the rest from reference TRBV19 and TRBJ1-2, the complete variable domain is DGGITQSPKYLFRKEGQNVTLSCEQNLNHDAMYWYRQDPGQGLRLIYYSQIVNDFQKGDIAEGYSVSREKKESFPLTVTSAQKNPTAFYLCASKDFGTGTGYTFGSGTRLTVV.

The V gene is TRBV2, the J gene TRBJ2-1, with 7 bases identical to TRBD2. CDR1 and CDR2 (germline): SNHLY, FYNNEI. With V trimmed by 6 bases and J by 9 bases, 5 bases remained unmatched. The CDR3 spans 12 residues. CDR3 coding DNA: TGTGCCAGCAGCGGGGGGATAGGTGAGCAGTTCTTC. Protein sequence: CASSGGIGEQFF.

The chain links TRBV19 to TRBJ2-3; D remains unclear. Per the germline V gene, CDR1 is LNHDA and CDR2 is SQIVND (reference sequence). The V and J ends lost 3 bases and 2 bases respectively, with 9 bases between them. The CDR3 loop spans 14 amino acids. Here the CDR3 reads CASSMIQNTDTQYF. CDR3 nucleotides: TGTGCCAGTAGTATGATCCAGAACACAGATACGCAGTATTTT.

To note about this clone: A read error may be the cause here, since a much bigger clone is one base away. The chain couples TRBV28 to TRBJ2-2; D unclear. This CDR3 comprises 13 residues. The V gene lost 5 bases and the J gene lost 1 base, with 5 bases spanning the gap. Germline V lookup: CDR1 MDHEN, CDR2 SYDVKM. The CDR3 sequence: CASSNWNTGELFF. The CDR3 DNA reads TGTGCCAGCAGTAACTGGAACACCGGGGAGCTGTTTTTT.

V is TRBV10-3 and J is TRBJ2-7, with TRBD2 matching over 7 bases. V lost 2 bases, J lost 5 bases, and 6 bases stayed unmatched. Germline V gives CDR1 ENHRY, CDR2 SYGVKD. This CDR3 contains 14 residues. The CDR3 loop reads CAISEVAGLNEQYF. CDR3 nucleotide sequence: TGTGCCATCAGTGAGGTAGCGGGTCTCAACGAGCAGTACTTC.

This CDR3 is CASSQSQGYEQYV. The CDR3 DNA follows: TGTGCCAGCAGCCAATCCCAAGGCTACGAGCAGTACGTC. V and J are TRBV7-6 and TRBJ2-7; D is ambiguous. Germline V gene lookup returns CDR1 SGHVS and CDR2 FNYEAQ. Deletions cut 5 bases from V and 3 bases from J, with 11 bases between. This CDR3 is 13 amino acids long.